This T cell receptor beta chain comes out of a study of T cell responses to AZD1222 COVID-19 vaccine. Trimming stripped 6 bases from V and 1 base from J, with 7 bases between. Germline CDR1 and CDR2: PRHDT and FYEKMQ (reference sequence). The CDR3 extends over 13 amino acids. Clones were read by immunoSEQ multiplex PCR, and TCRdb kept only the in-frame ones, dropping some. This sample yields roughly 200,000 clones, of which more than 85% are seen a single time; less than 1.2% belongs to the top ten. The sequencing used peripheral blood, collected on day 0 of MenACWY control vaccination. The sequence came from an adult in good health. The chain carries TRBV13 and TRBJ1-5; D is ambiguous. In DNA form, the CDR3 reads TGTGCCAGCAGGGAAAACAGCAATCAGCCCCAGCATTTT. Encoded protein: CASRENSNQPQHF.